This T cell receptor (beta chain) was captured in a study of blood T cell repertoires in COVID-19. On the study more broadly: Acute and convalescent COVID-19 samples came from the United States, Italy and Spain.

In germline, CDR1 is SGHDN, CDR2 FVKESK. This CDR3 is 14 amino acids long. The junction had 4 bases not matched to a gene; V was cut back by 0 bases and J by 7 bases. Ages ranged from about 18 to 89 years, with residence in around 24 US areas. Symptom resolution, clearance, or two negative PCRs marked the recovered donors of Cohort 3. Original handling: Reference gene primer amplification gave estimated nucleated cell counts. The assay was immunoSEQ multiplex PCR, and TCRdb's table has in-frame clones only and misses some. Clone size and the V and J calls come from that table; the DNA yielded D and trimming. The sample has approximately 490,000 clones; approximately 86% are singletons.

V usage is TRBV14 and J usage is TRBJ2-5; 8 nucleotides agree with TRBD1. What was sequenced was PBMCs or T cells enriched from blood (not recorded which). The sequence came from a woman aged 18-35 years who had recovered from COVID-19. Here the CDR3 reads CASSQDRGPATQYF. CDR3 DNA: TGTGCCAGCAGCCAAGACAGGGGGCCAGCGACCCAGTACTTC.